The 26 T cell receptor beta chains below were found in one sample sequenced in a study of blood T cell repertoires in COVID-19. The table came from immunoSEQ multiplex PCR; TCRdb's copy has only in-frame clones and leaves some out. The sample yields about 160,000 clones, around 93% seen once. Sequences were obtained from peripheral blood. These receptor sequences come from a man aged 30-40 years with COVID-19, enrolled during active disease.

The CDR3 DNA is TGTGCCACCAGTGATTCCCTGGGGCGGAACATTCAGTACTTC. This sequence encodes CATSDSLGRNIQYF. The genes are TRBV24-1 and TRBJ2-4; D possibly corresponds to TRBD1 (5 bases). The CDR3 extends over 14 amino acids. Germline CDR1 is KGHDR and CDR2 is SFDVKD. V gave up 2 bases and J gave up 7 bases, with 11 bases separating them.

The rearrangement uses TRBV28 and TRBJ1-6; TRBD1 aligns across 7 bases. CDR1 and CDR2 (germline): MDHEN, SYDVKM. The CDR3 has 17 residues. Germline trimming cut 4 bases from V and 4 bases from J; bases unmatched to any gene: 10. The chain's CDR3 is CASSSVIEGQYNSPLHF. CDR3 DNA: TGTGCCAGCAGTTCCGTCATCGAGGGACAGTATAATTCACCCCTCCACTTT.

The chain recombines TRBV5-1 with TRBJ2-1; the match to TRBD2 covers 8 bases. This CDR3 has 21 amino acids. Germline CDR1 SGHRS, CDR2 YFSETQ. Trimming at V came to 6 bases and at J to 5 bases, leaving 28 bases not matched to a gene. The CDR3 region is CASTRTIRGSRGTRSDNEQFF. CDR3 in DNA: TGCGCCAGCACCAGGACAATTCGTGGTAGTCGAGGGACTAGGTCCGACAATGAGCAGTTCTTC.

This chain uses TRBV4-3 with TRBJ1-1; a weak D match, TRBD1 (6 bases). The CDR3 runs to 15 residues. Germline V lookup: CDR1 LGHNA, CDR2 YSLEER. Trimming pared 0 bases from V and 4 bases from J, leaving 12 bases between. The CDR3 region has the DNA TGCGCCAGCAGCCAAGATCACCCAGGGGCCACTGAAGCTTTCTTT. Translation gives CASSQDHPGATEAFF.

In DNA, the CDR3 is TGTGCCACCAGTGAGGGACAGTCTCCTAACTATGGCTACACCTTC. Its translation is CATSEGQSPNYGYTF. The chain employs TRBV24-1 and TRBJ1-2; TRBD1 matches at 7 bases. V lost 4 bases to trimming and J lost 0 bases; unmatched junction nucleotides: 4. Per the germline V gene, CDR1 is KGHDR and CDR2 is SFDVKD. The CDR3 contains 15 residues.

The chain is built from TRBV4-1 and TRBJ1-5; D is uncertain. V was cut by 0 bases and J by 3 bases, with 12 bases left in between. Per the germline V gene, CDR1 is MGHRA and CDR2 is YSYEKL. The length of the CDR3 is 16 residues. Here the CDR3 reads CASSQEEQLNNQPQHF. The CDR3 bases are TGCGCCAGCAGCCAAGAGGAACAGTTGAACAATCAGCCCCAGCATTTT.

This chain connects TRBV6-1 to TRBJ1-1; D might be TRBD1 (5 bases). Trimming took off 1 base at V and 4 bases at J, with 10 bases between the two ends. From germline, CDR1 is MNHNS and CDR2 SASEGT. The CDR3 has 14 residues. CDR3 nucleotide sequence: TGTGCCAGCAGTGAAGTCGGCAGGGTCACTGAAGCTTTCTTT. Its translation is CASSEVGRVTEAFF.

The J gene is TRBJ1-6, the V gene TRBV18, with 7 bases lining up with TRBD1. The V and J ends lost 2 bases and 13 bases, in that order; junction bases with no gene match: 5. Germline CDR1 KGHSH, CDR2 LQKENI. The CDR3 is 13 residues long. In DNA form, the CDR3 reads TGTGCCAGCTCACCAGGGACAGATTTTCCCCTCCACTTT. Translation: CASSPGTDFPLHF. Full variable domain (rest looked up from reference TRBV18 and TRBJ1-6): NAGVMQNPRHLVRRRGQEARLRCSPMKGHSHVYWYRQLPEEGLKFMVYLQKENIIDESGMPKERFSAEFPKEGPSILRIQQVVRGDSAAYFCASSPGTDFPLHFGNGTRLTVT.

The chain combines TRBV6-4 with TRBJ1-5, with D uncertain. The CDR3 extends over 16 amino acids. Deletions cut 2 bases from V and 0 bases from J, with 11 bases between. CDR1 and CDR2 (germline): MRHNA, SNTAGT. For the CDR3, the DNA is TGTGCCAGCAGTGACCCAAAACATGATAGCAATCAGCCCCAGCATTTT. Protein: CASSDPKHDSNQPQHF.

The CDR3 nucleotides are TGTGCCAGCAGGACATCCGGGACAGGGAGTCAGCCCCAGCATTTT. Encoded protein: CASRTSGTGSQPQHF. The chain joins TRBV28 to TRBJ1-5, with 9 bases lining up with TRBD1. Germline-derived CDR1 and CDR2 are MDHEN and SYDVKM. V shed 6 bases, J shed 6 bases, and the junction held 9 bases outside the gene matches. The CDR3 is made up of 15 amino acids. The full variable domain, in which reference TRBV28 and TRBJ1-5 provide the parts outside the CDR3, is DVKVTQSSRYLVKRTGEKVFLECVQDMDHENMFWYRQDPGLGLRLIYFSYDVKMKEKGDIPEGYSVSREKKERFSLILESASTNQTSMYLCASRTSGTGSQPQHFGDGTRLSIL.

The V gene is TRBV10-2, the J gene TRBJ2-7; 8 bases line up with TRBD1. Germline V lookup: CDR1 WSHSY, CDR2 SAAADI. This CDR3 spans 14 amino acids. V was pared by 5 bases and J by 2 bases, with 5 bases of the junction left unmatched. In DNA, the CDR3 is TGCGCCAGCAGTTCCGGGACAGGTCCCTACGAGCAGTACTTC. Its translation is CASSSGTGPYEQYF.

This clone was recorded a few times. Here the CDR3 reads CAISGRTLNTEAFF. CDR3 DNA: TGTGCCATCAGTGGTCGGACACTGAACACTGAAGCTTTCTTT. The V and J genes are TRBV10-3 and TRBJ1-1, with D perhaps matching TRBD1 (5 bases). The V end was cut by 4 bases, the J end by 0 bases, with 9 bases between. This CDR3 contains 14 residues. Per germline, CDR1 ENHRY and CDR2 SYGVKD.

V gene TRBV5-1 combines with J gene TRBJ2-7; D is possibly TRBD2 (6 bases). The V gene's germline CDR1 is SGHRS and CDR2 YFSETQ. V dropped 0 bases and J dropped 6 bases, with 10 bases sitting between them. This CDR3 region has 13 residues. The CDR3 loop reads CASSLAQGGEQYF. CDR3 DNA: TGCGCCAGCAGCTTGGCGCAGGGAGGCGAGCAGTACTTC.

The chain recombines TRBV7-2 with TRBJ2-3; 11 bases are shared with TRBD2. The CDR3 spans 18 residues. Germline loops: CDR1 SGHTA, CDR2 FQGNSA. V was clipped by 4 bases and J by 1 base; unmatched bases: 10. The CDR3 loop is CASSSAGTSGPRTDTQYF. In DNA form, the CDR3 reads TGTGCCAGCAGCTCAGCCGGGACTAGCGGTCCTCGCACAGATACGCAGTATTTT.

J is TRBJ2-7 and V is TRBV4-3, with a weak D call TRBD1 (5 bases). Germline CDR1 is LGHNA and CDR2 is YSLEER. CDR3 size: 14 residues. The V gene lost 0 bases and the J gene lost 1 base, with 7 bases spanning the gap. CDR3 DNA: TGCGCCAGCAGCCAAGACCAGGGATCCTACGAGCAGTACTTC. Translation: CASSQDQGSYEQYF.

This clone occurred a few times. The chain combines TRBV6-5 with TRBJ1-2; D may be TRBD1 (6 bases). V lost 0 bases and J lost 4, with 12 bases in between. CDR3 size: 15 residues. Germline CDR1 reads MNHEY; CDR2 reads SVGAGI. The chain's CDR3 is CASSYSYRASYGYTF. CDR3 sequence (DNA): TGTGCCAGCAGTTACTCGTACAGGGCCAGCTATGGCTACACCTTC.

The chain combines TRBV7-3 with TRBJ1-4; unclear D gene. Trimming cost V 7 bases and J 8 bases, with 14 bases left between them. CDR1 and CDR2 from the germline V gene are SGHTA and FQGTGA. The CDR3 is 13 residues long. CDR3 protein: CASTRARGEKLFF. The CDR3 DNA follows: TGTGCCAGCACCCGGGCCCGAGGGGAAAAACTGTTTTTT.

The gene calls are TRBV4-3 and TRBJ2-7, with a weak D call TRBD1 (6 bases). Trimming shortened V by 1 base and J by 3 bases, and 13 bases separated the two germline ends. CDR3 length: 15 amino acids. CDR1 is LGHNA and CDR2 is YSLEER in the germline V gene. CDR3 residues: CASSQVLGHNYEQYF. The CDR3 DNA follows: TGCGCCAGCAGCCAAGTGTTGGGACATAACTACGAGCAGTACTTC.

The CDR3 here is CASSLTGTLTQDGYTF. The CDR3 bases are TGTGCCAGCAGCTTAACCGGGACACTCACACAGGATGGCTACACCTTC. The V gene is TRBV7-8, the J gene TRBJ1-2, with a tentative D call TRBD1 (6 bases). The CDR3 totals 16 residues. V shed 2 bases and J shed 6 bases, with 19 bases lying between them. The germline gives CDR1 SGHVS, CDR2 FQNEAQ.

The chain links TRBV18 to TRBJ2-7; 9 bases fit TRBD2. Germline loops: CDR1 KGHSH, CDR2 LQKENI. The CDR3 runs 16 residues. V lost 1 base, J lost 2 bases, and 6 bases stayed unmatched. CDR3 loop: CASSPLGIAGAYEQYF. The CDR3 nucleotides read TGTGCCAGCTCACCACTCGGGATAGCGGGGGCCTACGAGCAGTACTTC.

The chain recombines TRBV5-4 with TRBJ2-7; 7 nucleotides line up with TRBD1. CDR1 SGHNT and CDR2 YYREEE come from the germline V gene (reference sequence). The CDR3 contains 15 residues. The J segment lost 0 bases and the V segment lost 0 bases, leaving 3 bases of the junction unmatched. This CDR3 is CASSLAPGGSYEQYF. CDR3 coding DNA: TGTGCCAGCAGCTTGGCCCCAGGGGGCTCCTACGAGCAGTACTTC.

This sequence joins TRBV4-1 and TRBJ1-5; 10 nucleotides line up with TRBD1. The CDR3 has 20 residues. Germline CDR1 MGHRA, CDR2 YSYEKL. The V gene end was trimmed by 0 bases and the J gene end by 1 base; junction bases not matched to a gene: 12. The CDR3 spells CASSQDWSGTGAKSNQPQHF. CDR3 bases: TGCGCCAGCAGCCAAGATTGGTCCGGGACAGGGGCGAAAAGCAATCAGCCCCAGCATTTT.

The CDR3 reads CSASRRGETQYF. CDR3 DNA: TGCAGTGCTAGTAGGCGCGGGGAGACCCAGTACTTC. This rearrangement joins TRBV20-1 to TRBJ2-5; a weak D match, TRBD2 (5 bases). V lost 3 bases and J 5 bases, leaving 10 bases between the germline ends. The germline gives CDR1 DFQATT, CDR2 SNEGSKA (reference sequence). The length of the CDR3 is 12 residues.

This chain joins TRBV11-3 and TRBJ2-2; D gene ambiguous. V was pared by 1 base and J by 6 bases, with 6 bases between. Germline V gene sequence: CDR1 SGHNT, CDR2 YENEEA. This CDR3 is built from 13 residues. CDR3 nucleotide sequence: TGTGCCAGCAGCTTAGTGGGCGCCGGGGAGCTGTTTTTT. This codes for CASSLVGAGELFF. The complete variable domain, with remaining parts taken from reference TRBV11-3 and TRBJ2-2, reads EAGVVQSPRYKIIEKKQPVAFWCNPISGHNTLYWYLQNLGQGPELLIRYENEEAVDDSQLPKDRFSAERLKGVDSTLKIQPAELGDSAVYLCASSLVGAGELFFGEGSRLTVL.

This clone was picked up one time. The V call is TRBV19, the J call TRBJ1-5; D is possibly TRBD1 (5 bases). Germline V gene sequence: CDR1 LNHDA, CDR2 SQIVND (reference sequence). The CDR3 is 14 residues long. V lost 7 bases and J lost 4, with 14 bases in between. In DNA form, the CDR3 reads TGTGCCAGTATCATGGGGCATCCGAATCAGCCCCAGCATTTT. Amino acids: CASIMGHPNQPQHF. Full variable domain (rest looked up from reference TRBV19 and TRBJ1-5): DGGITQSPKYLFRKEGQNVTLSCEQNLNHDAMYWYRQDPGQGLRLIYYSQIVNDFQKGDIAEGYSVSREKKESFPLTVTSAQKNPTAFYLCASIMGHPNQPQHFGDGTRLSIL.

V is TRBV13 and J is TRBJ2-7; a possible D gene is TRBD1 (6 bases). V was trimmed by 5 bases and J by 7 bases, leaving 18 bases between them. Germline CDR1 is PRHDT and CDR2 is FYEKMQ (reference sequence). The CDR3 has 14 amino acids. The CDR3 sequence is CASSLTGPWEEQYF. The CDR3 DNA sequence: TGTGCCAGCAGCCTGACAGGTCCTTGGGAGGAGCAGTACTTC.